The source of this T cell receptor beta chain is a study of T-cell reconstitution after alpha-beta-depleted transplantation in children. Study-level points and caveats: Newly produced T cells mostly provided counts and TCRbeta diversity after one year, as hyperexpanded clones declined. Some patients showed high day-60 TCRbeta diversity, which derived from surviving recipient T cells and thymic progenitors.

In regard to this clonotype: Its target is unknown.

Germline V gene sequence: CDR1 SGHRS, CDR2 YFSETQ. The CDR3 is made up of 15 amino acids. V shed 4 bases and J 3 bases; nucleotides not matched to a gene: 8. The library targeted TCRbeta and was prepared with unique molecular identifiers. A single record per CDR3 protein comes from TCRdb applying MiXCR to the PCR reads. The sample lists about 640,000 distinct CDR3 sequences, approximately 13% seen once, with approximately 2.1% in the top ten. This material consisted of PBMCs, mostly from graft donor cells, taken 360 days after TCRalphabeta/CD19-depleted stem cell transplant. This sequence joins TRBV5-1 and TRBJ1-1, with TRBD1 matching 8 bases. The sequence derives from a male patient younger than 18 who had a stem cell transplant for acute myeloid leukemia, so the T cells may come from the graft donor. As DNA, the CDR3 is TGCGCCAGCAGCCCCAGGACAGGGAGAGACACTGAAGCTTTCTTT. Translation gives CASSPRTGRDTEAFF.